The clone carrying this TCR beta chain was picked up a small number of times. The data originate from a study of response to subunit inactivated influenza vaccine. TCRdb reanalysed the RT-PCR reads using MiXCR and keeps one entry per CDR3 protein. The sample lists more than 200,000 distinct CDR3 sequences, roughly an eighth occurring once. Germline V gene lookup returns CDR1 MNHNS and CDR2 SASEGT. The CDR3 spans 15 residues. The junction had 1 base not matched to a gene; V was cut back by 5 bases and J by 0 bases. The V call is TRBV6-1, the J call TRBJ2-6, with TRBD1 matching 7 bases. Source: non-naive T cells sorted from PBMCs, taken around 14 days before vaccination. This TCR came from a man aged 50 to 60 who received an inactivated influenza vaccine. The CDR3 protein is CASSRGPSGANVLTF. Here the CDR3 DNA reads TGTGCCAGCAGTAGGGGGCCCTCTGGGGCCAACGTCCTGACTTTC.